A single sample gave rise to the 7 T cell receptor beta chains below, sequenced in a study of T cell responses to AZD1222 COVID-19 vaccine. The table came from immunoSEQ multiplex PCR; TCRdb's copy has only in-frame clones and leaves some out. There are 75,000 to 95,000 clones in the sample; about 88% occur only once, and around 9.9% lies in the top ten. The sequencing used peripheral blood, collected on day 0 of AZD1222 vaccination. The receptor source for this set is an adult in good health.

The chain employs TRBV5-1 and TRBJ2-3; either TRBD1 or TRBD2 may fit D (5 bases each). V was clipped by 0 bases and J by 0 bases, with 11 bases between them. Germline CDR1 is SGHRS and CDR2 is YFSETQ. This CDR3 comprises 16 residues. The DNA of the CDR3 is TGCGCCAGCAGCTTGGAATGGGACGTGAGCACAGATACGCAGTATTTT. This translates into CASSLEWDVSTDTQYF.

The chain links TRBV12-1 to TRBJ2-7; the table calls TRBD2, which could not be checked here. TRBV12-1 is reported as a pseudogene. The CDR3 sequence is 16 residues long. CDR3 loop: CASSPHSGRAAYEQYF. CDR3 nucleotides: TGTGCCAGCAGCCCTCATAGCGGGAGGGCCGCCTACGAGCAGTACTTC.

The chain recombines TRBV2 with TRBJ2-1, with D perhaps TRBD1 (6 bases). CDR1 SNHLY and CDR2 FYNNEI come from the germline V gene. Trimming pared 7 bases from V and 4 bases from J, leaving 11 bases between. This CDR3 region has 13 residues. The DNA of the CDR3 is TGTGCCAGCAAGGTCCAGGGGTACAATGAGCAGTTCTTC. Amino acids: CASKVQGYNEQFF. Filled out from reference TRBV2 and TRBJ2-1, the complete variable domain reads EPEVTQTPSHQVTQMGQEVILRCVPISNHLYFYWYRQILGQKVEFLVSFYNNEISEKSEIFDDQFSVERPDGSNFTLKIRSTKLEDSAMYFCASKVQGYNEQFFGPGTRLTVL.

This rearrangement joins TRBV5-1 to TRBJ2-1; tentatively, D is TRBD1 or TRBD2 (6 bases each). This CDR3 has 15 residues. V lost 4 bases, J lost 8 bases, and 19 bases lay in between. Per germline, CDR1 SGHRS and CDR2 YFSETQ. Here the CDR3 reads CASSPGWGAGDEQFF. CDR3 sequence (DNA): TGCGCCAGCAGCCCTGGGTGGGGGGCCGGTGATGAGCAGTTCTTC.

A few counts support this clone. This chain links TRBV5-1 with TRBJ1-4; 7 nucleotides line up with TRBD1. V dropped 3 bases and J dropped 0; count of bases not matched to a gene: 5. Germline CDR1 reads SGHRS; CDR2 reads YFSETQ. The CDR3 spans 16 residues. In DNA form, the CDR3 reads TGCGCCAGCAGCTGGGACAGCCCGGCAACTAATGAAAAACTGTTTTTT. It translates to CASSWDSPATNEKLFF.

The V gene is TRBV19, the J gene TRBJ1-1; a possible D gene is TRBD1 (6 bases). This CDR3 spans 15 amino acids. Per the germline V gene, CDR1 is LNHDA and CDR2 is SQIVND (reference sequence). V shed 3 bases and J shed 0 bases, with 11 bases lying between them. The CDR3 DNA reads TGTGCCAGTAGTATTCGCGGACAGATGAACACTGAAGCTTTCTTT. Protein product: CASSIRGQMNTEAFF.

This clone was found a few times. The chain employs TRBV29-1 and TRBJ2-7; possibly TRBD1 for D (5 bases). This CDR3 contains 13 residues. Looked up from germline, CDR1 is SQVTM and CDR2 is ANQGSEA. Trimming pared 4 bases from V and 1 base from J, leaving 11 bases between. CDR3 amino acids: CSVVRQGSYEQYF. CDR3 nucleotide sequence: TGCAGCGTTGTTAGGCAGGGATCCTACGAGCAGTACTTC.